This T cell receptor beta chain originates from a study of T cells in localized non-small cell lung cancer. Study findings and constraints: Greater T cell density in blood accompanied longer overall survival. Tumor samples were not multi-region, leaving intratumor heterogeneity unexcluded.

This clone was seen a single time. Its antigen is unknown. The germline gives CDR1 SNHLY, CDR2 FYNNEI. V was pared by 8 bases and J by 6 bases, with 10 bases between. There are 11 residues in the CDR3. Clones were sequenced by immunoSEQ multiplex PCR, and TCRdb holds only the in-frame ones, with some missing. The sample yields roughly 90,000 clones, approximately 90% seen once. The specimen comprised PBMCs, sampled before any cancer treatment. The source of this sequence is a woman aged 35-70 years with stage II squamous cell lung carcinoma. The chain carries TRBV2 and TRBJ1-2; no reliable D call. The CDR3 nucleotides read TGTGCCAGCCGGGTAGGACATGGCTACACCTTC. Translation gives CASRVGHGYTF. Using reference TRBV2 and TRBJ1-2 for the parts outside the CDR3, the full variable domain is EPEVTQTPSHQVTQMGQEVILRCVPISNHLYFYWYRQILGQKVEFLVSFYNNEISEKSEIFDDQFSVERPDGSNFTLKIRSTKLEDSAMYFCASRVGHGYTFGSGTRLTVV.